The 6 T cell receptor beta chains listed next were all sequenced from one sample in a study of T cell responses to AZD1222 COVID-19 vaccine. Generated by immunoSEQ multiplex PCR, the TCRdb table keeps only in-frame clones and is missing some. Of 90,000 to 120,000 clones listed, roughly 86% are singletons. The input for sequencing was peripheral blood, taken 28 days after the second dose of the MenACWY control vaccine. The receptors were sampled from an adult who received the MenACWY meningococcal vaccine as a control.

The V and J genes are TRBV28 and TRBJ2-7, with 12 bases identical to TRBD1. Germline CDR1 reads MDHEN; CDR2 reads SYDVKM. Germline trimming cut 6 bases from V and 6 bases from J; bases unmatched to any gene: 9. The CDR3 spans 15 residues. CDR3 sequence (DNA): TGTGCCAGCAGGAGTACGGGACAGGGGGCTGTCGAGCAGTACTTC. This translates into CASRSTGQGAVEQYF.

The rearrangement links TRBV19 to TRBJ2-1; TRBD2 agrees at 8 bases. Germline CDR1 LNHDA, CDR2 SQIVND (reference sequence). Trimming cost V 4 bases and J 6 bases; bases outside gene matches: 5. The CDR3 runs to 14 residues. CDR3 in DNA: TGTGCCAGTAGTACGCGGGGGGTCCTCAATGAGCAGTTCTTC. Translation gives CASSTRGVLNEQFF.

In its sample, this clone was seen a few times. The V gene is TRBV3-1 (or the pseudogene TRBV3-2), the J gene TRBJ2-2; D is ambiguous. In germline, CDR1 is LGHDT, CDR2 YNNKEL (reference sequence). Between the trimmed V and J ends, which lost 5 bases and 3 bases, there was a span of 4 bases. The CDR3 has 12 amino acids. CDR3 sequence reads: CASSGDTGELFF. In nucleotides, the CDR3 is TGTGCCAGCAGCGGGGACACCGGGGAGCTGTTTTTT.

V gene TRBV9 combines with J gene TRBJ1-2; 10 positions agree with TRBD1. V shed 5 bases and J 6 bases; nucleotides not matched to a gene: 13. The CDR3 has 16 residues. CDR1 is SGDLS, CDR2 YYNGEE, per germline. The CDR3 loop reads CASSSSPAGTGDGYTF. CDR3 coding DNA: TGTGCCAGCAGTTCCTCCCCAGCGGGGACAGGGGATGGCTACACCTTC.

The chain joins TRBV28 to TRBJ1-5; no definite D call. V lost 7 bases to trimming and J lost 4 bases, with 11 bases between them. This CDR3 has 13 residues. The germline V gene encodes CDR1 MDHEN and CDR2 SYDVKM. The CDR3 coding sequence is TGTGCCAGCACCTCGACGGGGAATCAGCCCCAGCATTTT. Translation: CASTSTGNQPQHF. Filled out from reference TRBV28 and TRBJ1-5, the complete variable domain reads DVKVTQSSRYLVKRTGEKVFLECVQDMDHENMFWYRQDPGLGLRLIYFSYDVKMKEKGDIPEGYSVSREKKERFSLILESASTNQTSMYLCASTSTGNQPQHFGDGTRLSIL.

The chain is built from TRBV12-3 or TRBV12-4 and TRBJ2-1; TRBD1 is a possible D gene (6 bases). The CDR3 length is 13 residues. Deletions cut 7 bases from V and 6 bases from J, with 13 bases between. As DNA, the CDR3 is TGTGCCAGCACACTAGGGACAATCAATGAGCAGTTCTTC. Translating gives CASTLGTINEQFF.